This T cell receptor beta chain stems from a study of T cell clusters in autoimmune cytopenias. Study in general: TRB sequencing had a median approximately 50,000 reads and 2,500 or so distinct clonotypes per sample.

TRB amplification used approximately 0.25 ug of peripheral blood genomic DNA. Whole-study findings and limits: TRB repertoire shifts in secondary cytopenia and chronic lymphocytic leukemia mostly reflected lymphoma, not autoimmunity.

The CDR3 is 15 amino acids. Germline V gene sequence: CDR1 DFQATT, CDR2 SNEGSKA (reference sequence). Multiplex touch-down PCR amplified TRB using TRB-A and TRB-B pools in one tube. TCRdb re-called the multiplex PCR reads; one entry per CDR3 protein, DNA not given. The sample includes roughly 9,500 distinct CDR3 sequences. A word on this clonotype: The antigen remains unidentified.

The sequence was obtained from a human donor with an autoimmune cytopenia or autoimmune hepatitis (not recorded which). Source material: peripheral blood. The chain joins TRBV20-1 to TRBJ2-1; the D call of TRBD1 rests on TCRdb alone, since no DNA is present to check it. The chain's CDR3 is CSARRTGGLINEQFF.